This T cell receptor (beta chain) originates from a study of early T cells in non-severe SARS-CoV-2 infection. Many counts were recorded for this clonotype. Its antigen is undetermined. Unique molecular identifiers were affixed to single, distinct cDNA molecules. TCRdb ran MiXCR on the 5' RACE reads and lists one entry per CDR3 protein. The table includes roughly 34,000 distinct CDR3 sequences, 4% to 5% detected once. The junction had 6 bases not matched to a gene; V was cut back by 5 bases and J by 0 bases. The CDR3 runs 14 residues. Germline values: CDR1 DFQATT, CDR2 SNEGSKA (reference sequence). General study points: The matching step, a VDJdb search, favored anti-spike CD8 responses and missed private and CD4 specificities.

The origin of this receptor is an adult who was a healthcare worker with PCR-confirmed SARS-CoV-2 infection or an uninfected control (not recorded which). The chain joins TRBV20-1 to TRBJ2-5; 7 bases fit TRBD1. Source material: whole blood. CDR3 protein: CSAFGDRDQETQYF. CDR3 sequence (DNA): TGCAGTGCTTTTGGGGACAGAGACCAAGAGACCCAGTACTTC.